A selection of T cell receptor beta chains follows, all from one sample in a study of tumor-infiltrating lymphocytes in localized non-small cell lung cancer. This table comes from immunoSEQ multiplex PCR, and its TCRdb copy is limited to in-frame clones, with some not included. The table has about 16,000 clones, around two thirds seen once. The sequencing input was lung tumor tissue. Source of these receptors: a human donor with non-small cell lung cancer. Both conserved end residues are part of each CDR3.

TRBV7-2,CASSYAEGDQYF
TRBV4-2,CASSLPGLAGGVELFF
TRBV6-5,CASSLGTSGSYEQYF
TRBV15,CATSRDRKETQYF
TRBV5-4,CASSLWDVKNIQYF
TRBV9,CASSPRGNSNTEAFF
TRBV11-2,CASSKDEQFF
TRBV12-5,CASGLSGGETQYF
TRBV6-6,CASSYIVDSYNEQFF
TRBV11-3,CASSFGSSYEQYF
TRBV13,CASSPPGVTDTQYF
TRBV5-1,CASSPDSRLGYTF
TRBV12-5,CASGLSEYRNTEAFF
TRBV4-1,CASSLRPSGLSYEQYF
TRBV5-4,CASSWTGQLGDTQYF
TRBV28,CASIGNSNQPQHF
TRBV28,CASSPGTHNEQFF
TRBV10-3,CAISESPGQGAHTEAFF